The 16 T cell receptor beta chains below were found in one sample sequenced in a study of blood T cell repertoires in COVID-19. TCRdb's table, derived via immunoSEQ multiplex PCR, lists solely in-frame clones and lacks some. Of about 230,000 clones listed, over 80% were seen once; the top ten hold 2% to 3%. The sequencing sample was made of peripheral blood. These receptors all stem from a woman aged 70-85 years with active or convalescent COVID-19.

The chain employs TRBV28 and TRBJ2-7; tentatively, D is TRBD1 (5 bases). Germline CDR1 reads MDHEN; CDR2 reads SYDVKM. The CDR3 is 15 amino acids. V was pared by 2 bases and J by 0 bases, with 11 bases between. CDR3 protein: CASSLRGIGSYEQYF. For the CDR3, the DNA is TGTGCCAGCAGTTTAAGGGGAATAGGCTCCTACGAGCAGTACTTC.

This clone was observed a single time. The CDR3 region is CASRGTSTAYEQYF. The CDR3 coding sequence is TGTGCCAGCAGGGGGACTAGCACTGCCTACGAGCAGTACTTC. This sequence joins TRBV2 and TRBJ2-7; 9 nucleotides line up with TRBD2. This CDR3 is 14 amino acids long. The germline CDR1 and CDR2 sequences are SNHLY and FYNNEI. Trimming took 6 bases from V and 2 from J; bases not matched to a gene: 5.

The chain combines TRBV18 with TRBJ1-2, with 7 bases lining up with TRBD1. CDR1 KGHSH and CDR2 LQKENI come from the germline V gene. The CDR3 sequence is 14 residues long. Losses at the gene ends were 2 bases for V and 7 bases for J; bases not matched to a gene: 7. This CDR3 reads CASSPERTGIGYTF. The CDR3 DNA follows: TGTGCCAGCTCACCAGAAAGGACAGGAATTGGCTACACCTTC.

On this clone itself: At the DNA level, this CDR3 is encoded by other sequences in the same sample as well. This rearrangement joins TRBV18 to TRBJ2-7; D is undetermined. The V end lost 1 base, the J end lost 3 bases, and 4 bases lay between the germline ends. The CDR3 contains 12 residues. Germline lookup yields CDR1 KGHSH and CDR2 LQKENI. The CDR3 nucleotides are TGTGCCAGCTCACCACGCGGCTACGAGCAGTACTTC. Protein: CASSPRGYEQYF.

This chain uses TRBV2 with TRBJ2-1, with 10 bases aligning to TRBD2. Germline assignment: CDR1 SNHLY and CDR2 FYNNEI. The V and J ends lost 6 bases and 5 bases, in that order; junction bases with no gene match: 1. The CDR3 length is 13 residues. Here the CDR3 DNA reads TGTGCCAGCAGACTAGCGGGGAACAATGAGCAGTTCTTC. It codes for CASRLAGNNEQFF.

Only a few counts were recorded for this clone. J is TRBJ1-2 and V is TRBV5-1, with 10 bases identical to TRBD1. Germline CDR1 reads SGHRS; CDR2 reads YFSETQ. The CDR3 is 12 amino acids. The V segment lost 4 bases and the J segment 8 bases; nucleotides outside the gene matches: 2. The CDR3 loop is CASSPDRGGYTF. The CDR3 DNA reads TGCGCCAGCAGCCCGGACAGGGGGGGCTACACCTTC.

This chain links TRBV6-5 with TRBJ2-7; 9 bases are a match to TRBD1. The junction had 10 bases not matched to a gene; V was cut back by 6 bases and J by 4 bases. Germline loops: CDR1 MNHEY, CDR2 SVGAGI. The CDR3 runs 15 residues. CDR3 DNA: TGTGCCAGCAGCTATTCGAACAGGGGGCAGTACGAGCAGTACTTC. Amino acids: CASSYSNRGQYEQYF.

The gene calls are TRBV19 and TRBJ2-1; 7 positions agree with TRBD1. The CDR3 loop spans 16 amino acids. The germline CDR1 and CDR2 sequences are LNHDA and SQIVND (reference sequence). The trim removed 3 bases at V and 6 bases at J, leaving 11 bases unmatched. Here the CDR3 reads CASSIAPDRTSNEQFF. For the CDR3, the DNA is TGTGCCAGTAGTATCGCCCCGGACAGGACGAGCAATGAGCAGTTCTTC.

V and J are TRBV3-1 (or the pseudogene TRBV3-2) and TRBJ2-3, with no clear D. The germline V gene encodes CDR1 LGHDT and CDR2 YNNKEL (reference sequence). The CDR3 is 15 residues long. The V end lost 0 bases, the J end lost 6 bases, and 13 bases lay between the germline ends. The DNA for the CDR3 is TGTGCCAGCAGCCAAGATACAAGACTCGGTGATACGCAGTATTTT. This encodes CASSQDTRLGDTQYF.

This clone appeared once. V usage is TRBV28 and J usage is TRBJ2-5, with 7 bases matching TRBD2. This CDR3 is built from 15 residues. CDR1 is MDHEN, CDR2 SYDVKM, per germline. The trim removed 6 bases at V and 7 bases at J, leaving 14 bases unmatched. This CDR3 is CASRPSGPTIGTQYF. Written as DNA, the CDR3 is TGTGCCAGCAGACCTAGCGGTCCCACCATCGGGACCCAGTACTTC.

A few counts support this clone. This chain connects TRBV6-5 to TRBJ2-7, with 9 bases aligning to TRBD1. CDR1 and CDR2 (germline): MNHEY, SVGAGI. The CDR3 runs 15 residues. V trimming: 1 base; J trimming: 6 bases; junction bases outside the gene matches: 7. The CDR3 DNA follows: TGTGCCAGCAGTTACTTCGGGACAGGGCATTCCGAGCAGTACTTC. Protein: CASSYFGTGHSEQYF.

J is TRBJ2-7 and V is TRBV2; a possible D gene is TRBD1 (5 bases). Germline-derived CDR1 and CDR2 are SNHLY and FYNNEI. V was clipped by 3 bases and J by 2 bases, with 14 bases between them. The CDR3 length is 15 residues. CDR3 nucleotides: TGTGCCAGCAGTGACCTAGGGGCCGTCACCTACGAGCAGTACTTC. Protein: CASSDLGAVTYEQYF.

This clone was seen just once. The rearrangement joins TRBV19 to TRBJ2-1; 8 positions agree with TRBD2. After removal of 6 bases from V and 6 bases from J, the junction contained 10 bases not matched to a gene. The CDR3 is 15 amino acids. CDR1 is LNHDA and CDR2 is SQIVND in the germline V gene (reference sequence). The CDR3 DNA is TGTGCCAGTAGCTCCGGGACTAGTTGGGGCAATGAGCAGTTCTTC. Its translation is CASSSGTSWGNEQFF.

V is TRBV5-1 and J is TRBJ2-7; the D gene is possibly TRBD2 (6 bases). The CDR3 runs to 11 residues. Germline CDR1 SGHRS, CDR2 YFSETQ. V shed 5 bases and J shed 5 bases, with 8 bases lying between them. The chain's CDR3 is CASRWEDEQYF. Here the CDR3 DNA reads TGCGCCAGCAGGTGGGAGGACGAGCAGTACTTC. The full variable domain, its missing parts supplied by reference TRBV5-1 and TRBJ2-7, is KAGVTQTPRYLIKTRGQQVTLSCSPISGHRSVSWYQQTPGQGLQFLFEYFSETQRNKGNFPGRFSGRQFSNSRSEMNVSTLELGDSALYLCASRWEDEQYFGPGTRLTVT.

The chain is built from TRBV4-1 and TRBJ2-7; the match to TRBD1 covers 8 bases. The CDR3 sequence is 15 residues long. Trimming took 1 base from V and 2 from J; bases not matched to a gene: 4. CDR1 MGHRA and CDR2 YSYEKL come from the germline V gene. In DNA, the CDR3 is TGCGCCAGCAGCCAAGTTTTGGGACAGGCCTACGAGCAGTACTTC. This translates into CASSQVLGQAYEQYF.

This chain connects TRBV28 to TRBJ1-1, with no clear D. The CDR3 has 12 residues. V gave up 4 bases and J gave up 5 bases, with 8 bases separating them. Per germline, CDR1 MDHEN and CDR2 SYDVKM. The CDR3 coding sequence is TGTGCCAGCAGTTGGCCGAGGACTGAAGCTTTCTTT. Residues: CASSWPRTEAFF. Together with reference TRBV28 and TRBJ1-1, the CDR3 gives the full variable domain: DVKVTQSSRYLVKRTGEKVFLECVQDMDHENMFWYRQDPGLGLRLIYFSYDVKMKEKGDIPEGYSVSREKKERFSLILESASTNQTSMYLCASSWPRTEAFFGQGTRLTVV.